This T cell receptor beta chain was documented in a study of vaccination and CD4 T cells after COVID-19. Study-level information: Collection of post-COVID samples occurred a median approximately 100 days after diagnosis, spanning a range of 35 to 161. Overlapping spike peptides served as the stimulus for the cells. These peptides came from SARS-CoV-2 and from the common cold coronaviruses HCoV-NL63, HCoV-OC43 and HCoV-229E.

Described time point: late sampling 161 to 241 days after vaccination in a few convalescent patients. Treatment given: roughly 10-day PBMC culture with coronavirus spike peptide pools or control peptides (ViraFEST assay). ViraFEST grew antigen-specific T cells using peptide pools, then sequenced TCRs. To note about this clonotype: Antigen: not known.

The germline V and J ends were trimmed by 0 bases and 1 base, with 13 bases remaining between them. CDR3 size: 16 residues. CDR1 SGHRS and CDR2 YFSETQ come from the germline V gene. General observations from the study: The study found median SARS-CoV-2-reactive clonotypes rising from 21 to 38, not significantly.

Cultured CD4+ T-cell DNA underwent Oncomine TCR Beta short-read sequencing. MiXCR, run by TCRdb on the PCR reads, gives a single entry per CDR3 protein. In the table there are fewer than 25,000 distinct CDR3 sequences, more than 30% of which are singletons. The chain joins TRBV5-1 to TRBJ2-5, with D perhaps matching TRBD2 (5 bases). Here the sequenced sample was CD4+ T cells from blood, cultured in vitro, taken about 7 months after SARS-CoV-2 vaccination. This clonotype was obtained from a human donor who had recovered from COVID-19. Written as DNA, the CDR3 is TGCGCCAGCAGCTTGGAACCCAGCGGCTTCCAAGAGACCCAGTACTTC. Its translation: CASSLEPSGFQETQYF.